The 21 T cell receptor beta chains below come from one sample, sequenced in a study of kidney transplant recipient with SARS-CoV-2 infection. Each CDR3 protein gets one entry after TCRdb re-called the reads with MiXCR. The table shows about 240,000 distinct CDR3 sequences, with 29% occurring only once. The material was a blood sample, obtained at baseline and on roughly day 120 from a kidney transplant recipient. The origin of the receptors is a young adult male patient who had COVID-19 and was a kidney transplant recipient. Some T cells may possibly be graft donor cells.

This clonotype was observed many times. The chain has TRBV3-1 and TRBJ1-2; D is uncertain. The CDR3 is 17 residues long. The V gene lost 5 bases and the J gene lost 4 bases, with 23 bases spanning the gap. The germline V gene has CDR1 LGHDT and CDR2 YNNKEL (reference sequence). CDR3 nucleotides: TGTGCCAGCAGCAGTGCGGTCACCCTTCGAAAGACCTATGGCTACACCTTC. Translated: CASSSAVTLRKTYGYTF. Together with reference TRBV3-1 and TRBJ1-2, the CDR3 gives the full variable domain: DTAVSQTPKYLVTQMGNDKSIKCEQNLGHDTMYWYKQDSKKFLKIMFSYNNKELIINETVPNRFSPKSPDKAHLNLHINSLELGDSAVYFCASSSAVTLRKTYGYTFGSGTRLTVV.

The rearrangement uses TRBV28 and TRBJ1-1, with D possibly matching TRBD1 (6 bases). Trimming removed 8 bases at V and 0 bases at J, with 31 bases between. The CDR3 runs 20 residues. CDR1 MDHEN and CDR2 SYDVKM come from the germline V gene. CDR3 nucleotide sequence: TGTGCCAGCCGATTATCCGGGACAAGGACAATTTGGGGCATGAACACTGAAGCTTTCTTT. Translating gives CASRLSGTRTIWGMNTEAFF. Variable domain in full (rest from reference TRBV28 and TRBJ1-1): DVKVTQSSRYLVKRTGEKVFLECVQDMDHENMFWYRQDPGLGLRLIYFSYDVKMKEKGDIPEGYSVSREKKERFSLILESASTNQTSMYLCASRLSGTRTIWGMNTEAFFGQGTRLTVV.

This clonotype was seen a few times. The CDR3 loop reads CASSIGSGSTDTQYF. DNA for the CDR3: TGTGCCAGTAGTATAGGGAGCGGGAGCACAGATACGCAGTATTTT. This chain joins TRBV19 and TRBJ2-3; D is perhaps TRBD2 (6 bases). The CDR3 totals 15 residues. V was pared by 1 base and J by 0 bases, with 8 bases between. The germline V gene has CDR1 LNHDA and CDR2 SQIVND (reference sequence). The full variable domain, with the rest looked up from reference TRBV19 and TRBJ2-3, is DGGITQSPKYLFRKEGQNVTLSCEQNLNHDAMYWYRQDPGQGLRLIYYSQIVNDFQKGDIAEGYSVSREKKESFPLTVTSAQKNPTAFYLCASSIGSGSTDTQYFGPGTRLTVL.

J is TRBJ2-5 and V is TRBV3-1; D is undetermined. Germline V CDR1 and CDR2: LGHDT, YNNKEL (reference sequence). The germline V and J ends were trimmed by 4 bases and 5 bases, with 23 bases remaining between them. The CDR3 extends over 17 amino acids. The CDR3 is CASSLDPPISFSETQYF. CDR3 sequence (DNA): TGTGCCAGCAGCCTCGACCCTCCCATTTCTTTCTCTGAGACCCAGTACTTC.

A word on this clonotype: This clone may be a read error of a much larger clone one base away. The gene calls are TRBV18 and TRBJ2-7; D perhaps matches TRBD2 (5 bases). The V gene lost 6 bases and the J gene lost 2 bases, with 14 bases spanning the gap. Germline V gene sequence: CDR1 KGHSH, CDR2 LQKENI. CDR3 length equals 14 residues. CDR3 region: CASSALGGPYEQYF. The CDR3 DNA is TGTGCCAGCTCTGCCCTCGGAGGCCCCTACGAGCAGTACTTC.

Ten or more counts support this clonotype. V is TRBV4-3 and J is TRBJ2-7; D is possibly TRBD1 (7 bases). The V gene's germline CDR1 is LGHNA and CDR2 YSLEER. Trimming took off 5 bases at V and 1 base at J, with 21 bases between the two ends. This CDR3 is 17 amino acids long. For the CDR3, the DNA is TGCGCCAGCAGCTCGCGGAGGGGACAGTCGGGTTCCTACGAGCAGTACTTC. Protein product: CASSSRRGQSGSYEQYF.

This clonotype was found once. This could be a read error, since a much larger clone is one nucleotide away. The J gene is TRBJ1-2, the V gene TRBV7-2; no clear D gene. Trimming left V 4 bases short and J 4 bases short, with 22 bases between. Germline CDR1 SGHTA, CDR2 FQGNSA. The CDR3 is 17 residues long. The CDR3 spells CASSYAIGDGKTYGYTF. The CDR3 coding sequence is TGTGCCAGCAGCTACGCAATCGGAGACGGAAAGACCTATGGCTACACCTTC.

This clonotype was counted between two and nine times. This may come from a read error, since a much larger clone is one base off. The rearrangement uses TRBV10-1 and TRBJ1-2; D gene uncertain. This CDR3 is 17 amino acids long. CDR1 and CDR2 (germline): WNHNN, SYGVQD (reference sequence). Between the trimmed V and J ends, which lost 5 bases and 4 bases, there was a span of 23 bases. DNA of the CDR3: TGCGCCAGCAGTAGGATATTAGGATCGCGAAAGACCTATGGCTACACCTTC. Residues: CASSRILGSRKTYGYTF.

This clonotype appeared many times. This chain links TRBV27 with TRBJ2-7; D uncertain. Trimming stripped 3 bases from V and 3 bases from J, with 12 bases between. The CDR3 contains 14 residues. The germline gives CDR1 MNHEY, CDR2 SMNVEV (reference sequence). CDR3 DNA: TGTGCCAGCAGTTTTGTGGACCGCAGCTACGAGCAGTACTTC. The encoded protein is CASSFVDRSYEQYF.

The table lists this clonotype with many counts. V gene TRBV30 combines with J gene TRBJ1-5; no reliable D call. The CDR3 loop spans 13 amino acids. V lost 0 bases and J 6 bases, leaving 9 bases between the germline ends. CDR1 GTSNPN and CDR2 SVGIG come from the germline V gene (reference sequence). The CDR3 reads CAWSVKGSQPQHF. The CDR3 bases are TGTGCCTGGAGTGTAAAGGGTAGTCAGCCCCAGCATTTT.

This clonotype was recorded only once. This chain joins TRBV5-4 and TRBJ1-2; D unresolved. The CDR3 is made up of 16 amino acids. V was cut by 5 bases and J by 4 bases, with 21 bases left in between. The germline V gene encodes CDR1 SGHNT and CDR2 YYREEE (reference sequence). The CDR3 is CASSQTVPGKAYGYTF. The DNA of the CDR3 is TGTGCCAGCAGTCAAACCGTACCAGGAAAGGCCTATGGCTACACCTTC. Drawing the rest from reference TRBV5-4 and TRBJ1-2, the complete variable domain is ETGVTQSPTHLIKTRGQQVTLRCSSQSGHNTVSWYQQALGQGPQFIFQYYREEENGRGNFPPRFSGLQFPNYSSELNVNALELDDSALYLCASSQTVPGKAYGYTFGSGTRLTVV.

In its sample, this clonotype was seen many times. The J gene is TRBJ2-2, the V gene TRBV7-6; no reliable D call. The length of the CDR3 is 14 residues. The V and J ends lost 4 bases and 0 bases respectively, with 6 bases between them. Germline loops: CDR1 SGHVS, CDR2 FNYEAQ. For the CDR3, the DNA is TGTGCCAGCAGCTCAGGCCCGAACACCGGGGAGCTGTTTTTT. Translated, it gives CASSSGPNTGELFF.

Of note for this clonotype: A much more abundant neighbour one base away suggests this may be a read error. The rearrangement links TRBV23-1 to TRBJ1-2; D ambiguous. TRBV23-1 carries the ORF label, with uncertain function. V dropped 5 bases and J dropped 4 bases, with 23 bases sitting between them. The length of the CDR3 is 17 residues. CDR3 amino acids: CASSDGWLRRKTYGYTF. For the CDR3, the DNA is TGCGCCAGCAGTGATGGATGGCTACGCAGAAAGACCTATGGCTACACCTTC.

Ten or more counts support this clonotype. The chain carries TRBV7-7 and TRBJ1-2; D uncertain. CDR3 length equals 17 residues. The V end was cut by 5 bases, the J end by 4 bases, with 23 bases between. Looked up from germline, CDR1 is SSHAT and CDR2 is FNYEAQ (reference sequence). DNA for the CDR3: TGTGCCAGCAGCATTCAATTTAAGTGCCGAAAGACCTATGGCTACACCTTC. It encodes CASSIQFKCRKTYGYTF. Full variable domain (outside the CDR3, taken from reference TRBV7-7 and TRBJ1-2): GAGVSQSPRYKVTKRGQDVTLRCDPISSHATLYWYQQALGQGPEFLTYFNYEAQPDKSGLPSDRFSAERPEGSISTLTIQRTEQRDSAMYRCASSIQFKCRKTYGYTFGSGTRLTVV.

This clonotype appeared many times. DNA of the CDR3: TGTGGCAACCCGGGTAGGATAACACAAAGTCGGGCCAACGTCCTGACTTTC. It encodes CGNPGRITQSRANVLTF. The J gene is TRBJ2-6, the V gene TRBV8-2; the table's D call, TRBD1, has no DNA check behind it. TRBV8-2 corresponds to a pseudogene. The CDR3 has 17 residues.

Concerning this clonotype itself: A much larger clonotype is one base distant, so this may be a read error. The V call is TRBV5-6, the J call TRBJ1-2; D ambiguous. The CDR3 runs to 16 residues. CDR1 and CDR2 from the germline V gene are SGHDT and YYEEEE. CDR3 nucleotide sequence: TGTGCCAGCTCTTTGTTCAATAGTCGAAAGACCTATGGCTACGCCTTC. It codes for CASSLFNSRKTYGYAF.

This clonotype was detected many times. The CDR3 region has the DNA TGTGCCAGCAGTTTAGGCCTGGGGCAGTACTTC. Residues: CASSLGLGQYF. V usage is TRBV12-3 or TRBV12-4 and J usage is TRBJ2-7; D is ambiguous. V dropped 1 base and J dropped 9 bases, with 7 bases sitting between them. The CDR3 consists of 11 residues.

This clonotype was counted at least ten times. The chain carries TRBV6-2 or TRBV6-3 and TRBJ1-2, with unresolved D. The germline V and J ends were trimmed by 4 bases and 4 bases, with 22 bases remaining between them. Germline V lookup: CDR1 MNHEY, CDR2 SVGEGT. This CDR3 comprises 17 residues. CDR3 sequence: CASSSVFCIGKTYGYTF. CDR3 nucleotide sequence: TGTGCCAGCAGTTCCGTCTTCTGCATCGGAAAGACCTATGGCTACACCTTC.

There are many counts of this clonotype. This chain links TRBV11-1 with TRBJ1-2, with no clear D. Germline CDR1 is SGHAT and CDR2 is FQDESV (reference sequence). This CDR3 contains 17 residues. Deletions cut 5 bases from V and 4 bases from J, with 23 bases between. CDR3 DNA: TGTGCCAGCAGCGTGGATATTAAGGCTGGAAAGACCTATGGCTACACCTTC. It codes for CASSVDIKAGKTYGYTF.

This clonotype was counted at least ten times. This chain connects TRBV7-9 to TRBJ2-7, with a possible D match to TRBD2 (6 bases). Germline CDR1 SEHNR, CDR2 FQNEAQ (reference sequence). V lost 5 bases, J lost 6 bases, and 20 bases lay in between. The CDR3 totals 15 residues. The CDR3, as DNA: TGTGCCAGCAGCCCCATAGGCGGGGTTTCCCGCGAGCAGTACTTC. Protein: CASSPIGGVSREQYF.

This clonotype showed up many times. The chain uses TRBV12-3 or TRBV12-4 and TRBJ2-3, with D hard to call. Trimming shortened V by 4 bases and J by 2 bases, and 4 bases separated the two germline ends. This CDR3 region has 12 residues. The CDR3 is CASSSPTDTQYF. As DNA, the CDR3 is TGTGCCAGCAGTTCCCCCACAGATACGCAGTATTTT.